This entry lists 20 T cell receptor beta chains sequenced from one sample in a study of neoadjuvant anti-PD-1 for oral cavity cancer. The time point was: after neoadjuvant nivolumab, at surgical resection. The protocol was immunoSEQ multiplex PCR, while the TCRdb copy is restricted to in-frame clones and leaves out a portion. Among over 65,000 clones listed, about 85% were seen once. Material: PBMCs, obtained after nivolumab (anti-PD-1) treatment. The receptors derive from a person aged 35 to 85 with oral cavity squamous cell carcinoma.

This sequence joins TRBV25-1 and TRBJ2-5; D possibly corresponds to TRBD1 (6 bases). The V gene's germline CDR1 is MGHDK and CDR2 SYGVNS. The V gene lost 7 bases and the J gene lost 4 bases, with 10 bases spanning the gap. The CDR3 has 12 residues. The CDR3 sequence is CASTPQGETQYF. In nucleotides, the CDR3 is TGTGCCAGCACCCCACAGGGAGAGACCCAGTACTTC.

This chain joins TRBV10-3 and TRBJ2-5; TRBD2 matches at 7 bases. Germline V gene sequence: CDR1 ENHRY, CDR2 SYGVKD. J was trimmed by 10 bases and V by 4 bases; bases with no gene match: 12. The CDR3 runs 14 residues. This chain's CDR3 is CAISGGGTQTDQYF. For the CDR3, the DNA is TGTGCCATCAGTGGGGGGGGTACACAGACGGACCAGTACTTC.

CDR3 bases: TGTGCCAGCCTGATCCTCAATTCAGGGGTCTCCTATGGCTACACCTTC. Its protein is CASLILNSGVSYGYTF. This sequence joins TRBV28 and TRBJ1-2; D may be TRBD1 (6 bases). The CDR3 extends over 16 amino acids. The V end lost 8 bases, the J end lost 4 bases, and 23 bases lay between the germline ends. Germline V lookup: CDR1 MDHEN, CDR2 SYDVKM.

The rearrangement links TRBV25-1 to TRBJ1-4, with D maybe TRBD1 (5 bases). The CDR3 loop spans 14 amino acids. Deletions cut 6 bases from V and 0 bases from J, with 8 bases between. Germline V lookup: CDR1 MGHDK, CDR2 SYGVNS. For the CDR3, the DNA is TGTGCCAGCAGGGACACAACAACTAATGAAAAACTGTTTTTT. The encoded protein is CASRDTTTNEKLFF.

The CDR3 DNA is TGTGCCTGGACCCCGGGACAGGGCAGGGAGCAGTACTTC. Translating gives CAWTPGQGREQYF. This chain joins TRBV30 and TRBJ2-7; 9 bases match TRBD1. CDR1 and CDR2 (germline): GTSNPN, SVGIG (reference sequence). The CDR3 spans 13 residues. Trimming took 4 bases from V and 7 from J; bases not matched to a gene: 8.

V and J are TRBV5-6 and TRBJ2-7; weak D call: TRBD1 (5 bases). The CDR3 contains 15 residues. CDR1 SGHDT and CDR2 YYEEEE come from the germline V gene. V gave up 0 bases and J gave up 0 bases, with 10 bases separating them. The CDR3 region is CASSLDRTLSYEQYF. As DNA, the CDR3 is TGTGCCAGCAGCTTGGACAGGACCCTCTCCTACGAGCAGTACTTC. Supplemented by reference TRBV5-6 and TRBJ2-7, the full variable domain reads DAGVTQSPTHLIKTRGQQVTLRCSPKSGHDTVSWYQQALGQGPQFIFQYYEEEERQRGNFPDRFSGHQFPNYSSELNVNALLLGDSALYLCASSLDRTLSYEQYFGPGTRLTVT.

V gene TRBV5-1 combines with J gene TRBJ2-2; D may match TRBD1 or TRBD2 (6 bases each). The germline V gene has CDR1 SGHRS and CDR2 YFSETQ. The CDR3 is 15 residues long. V gave up 4 bases and J gave up 5 bases, with 15 bases separating them. CDR3 nucleotides: TGCGCCAGCAGCCGGGGGCCCGTTGGGACCGGGGAGCTGTTTTTT. As protein: CASSRGPVGTGELFF.

J is TRBJ2-5 and V is TRBV25-1; D is possibly TRBD1 (6 bases). The V end lost 5 bases, the J end lost 3 bases, and 13 bases lay between the germline ends. The CDR3 length is 14 residues. The germline V gene has CDR1 MGHDK and CDR2 SYGVNS. In nucleotides, the CDR3 is TGTGCCAGCAGTCCCCGTACAGGGAAAGAGACCCAGTACTTC. This translates into CASSPRTGKETQYF.

V is TRBV5-4 and J is TRBJ2-5, with 9 nucleotides matching TRBD1. CDR1 and CDR2 from the germline V gene are SGHNT and YYREEE (reference sequence). The CDR3 consists of 16 residues. The V gene end was trimmed by 0 bases and the J gene end by 3 bases; junction bases not matched to a gene: 6. The CDR3 nucleotides are TGTGCCAGCAGCTTGGGCTCCGGGACAGGGAAAGAGACCCAGTACTTC. This gives the protein CASSLGSGTGKETQYF.

This clone appeared many times. The chain has TRBV7-3 and TRBJ2-3; tentatively, D is TRBD1 (5 bases). This CDR3 has 15 amino acids. With 3 bases removed from V and 0 bases from J, the gap between germline ends came to 10 bases. In germline, CDR1 is SGHTA, CDR2 FQGTGA. In DNA form, the CDR3 reads TGTGCCAGCAGCTTCACAGGAGCTAGCACAGATACGCAGTATTTT. Protein sequence: CASSFTGASTDTQYF.

The V call is TRBV7-3, the J call TRBJ2-7; the match to TRBD2 covers 13 bases. Germline lookup yields CDR1 SGHTA and CDR2 FQGTGA. This CDR3 has 13 residues. J gave up 8 bases and V 5 bases, and 3 bases lay outside the gene matches. The CDR3 is CASSEGLAGKQYF. The CDR3 DNA is TGTGCCAGCAGCGAGGGACTAGCGGGAAAGCAGTACTTC.

The chain combines TRBV27 with TRBJ2-1, with 7 bases fitting TRBD2. Germline trimming cut 5 bases from V and 9 bases from J; bases unmatched to any gene: 7. The CDR3 totals 13 residues. Germline loops: CDR1 MNHEY, CDR2 SMNVEV (reference sequence). In nucleotides, the CDR3 is TGTGCCAGCAGTCCACAGGCGGGAGTTGAGCAGTTCTTC. Protein sequence: CASSPQAGVEQFF.

This clone was counted a single time. The CDR3 reads CASSFPQGIGAEAFF. The CDR3 coding sequence is TGTGCCAGCAGTTTCCCACAGGGGATTGGGGCTGAAGCTTTCTTT. J is TRBJ1-1 and V is TRBV6-6; 7 bases are shared with TRBD1. Trimming removed 4 bases from V and 6 bases from J; junction bases left unmatched: 11. CDR1 and CDR2 from the germline V gene are MNHNY and SVGAGI (reference sequence). The CDR3 contains 15 residues.

The chain recombines TRBV5-1 with TRBJ2-3; D is undetermined. The ends were cut back, 0 bases at V and 0 bases at J, with 8 bases in the middle. Germline CDR1 SGHRS, CDR2 YFSETQ. The CDR3 loop spans 15 amino acids. The CDR3 DNA reads TGCGCCAGCAGCTTGGCCGAGCCTAGCACAGATACGCAGTATTTT. Its translation is CASSLAEPSTDTQYF.

The V and J genes are TRBV19 and TRBJ1-1, with a tentative D call TRBD1 (6 bases). Germline CDR1 reads LNHDA; CDR2 reads SQIVND (reference sequence). CDR3 size: 12 residues. Deletions cut 10 bases from V and 1 base from J, with 10 bases between. Here the CDR3 reads CATSTGNTEAFF. CDR3 bases: TGTGCCACCTCGACAGGGAACACTGAAGCTTTCTTT. Full variable domain (rest looked up from reference TRBV19 and TRBJ1-1): DGGITQSPKYLFRKEGQNVTLSCEQNLNHDAMYWYRQDPGQGLRLIYYSQIVNDFQKGDIAEGYSVSREKKESFPLTVTSAQKNPTAFYLCATSTGNTEAFFGQGTRLTVV.

The chain couples TRBV6-1 to TRBJ2-2, with no clear D. The V and J ends lost 7 bases and 1 base respectively, with 13 bases between them. From germline, CDR1 is MNHNS and CDR2 SASEGT. This CDR3 has 15 residues. The CDR3 DNA is TGTGCCAGCACCACCCAAAGTTTGAACACCGGGGAGCTGTTTTTT. This gives the protein CASTTQSLNTGELFF.

V and J are TRBV6-1 and TRBJ2-2; D remains ambiguous. Trimming cost V 0 bases and J 6 bases, with 2 bases left between them. Germline V lookup: CDR1 MNHNS, CDR2 SASEGT. The CDR3 is made up of 12 amino acids. CDR3 sequence reads: CASSEAAGELFF. In DNA, the CDR3 is TGTGCCAGCAGTGAAGCGGCCGGGGAGCTGTTTTTT.

This chain links TRBV6-1 with TRBJ2-3; TRBD2 matches 9 bases. The CDR3 totals 15 residues. CDR1 and CDR2 (germline): MNHNS, SASEGT. Trimming at V came to 3 bases and at J to 1 base, leaving 2 bases not matched to a gene. The CDR3 here is CASSDRTSGTDTQYF. The CDR3 coding sequence is TGTGCCAGCAGTGACCGGACTAGCGGCACAGATACGCAGTATTTT.

The rearrangement links TRBV10-3 to TRBJ1-4; D possibly corresponds to TRBD1 (5 bases). The germline gives CDR1 ENHRY, CDR2 SYGVKD. The CDR3 has 12 residues. Trimming shortened V by 4 bases and J by 12 bases, and 12 bases separated the two germline ends. The CDR3 loop is CAISGGPGELFF. DNA for the CDR3: TGTGCCATCAGTGGGGGACCGGGGGAACTGTTTTTT.

The chain recombines TRBV7-6 with TRBJ2-3; D is possibly TRBD1 or TRBD2 (5 bases each). Germline CDR1 and CDR2: SGHVS and FNYEAQ. The CDR3 has 15 residues. V was shortened by 1 base and J by 6 bases, with 14 bases between the two germline ends. The CDR3: CASSLGSGGGDTQYF. The CDR3 DNA reads as TGTGCCAGCAGCTTAGGGAGTGGGGGTGGTGATACGCAGTATTTT.